The clone carrying this T cell receptor (delta chain) is large. Its antigen is still unknown. Other DNA sequences in this sample translate to the same CDR3. This entry belongs to a study of intestinal T cells in coeliac disease. Study at large: Mean age was roughly 17 for coeliac patients versus roughly 50 for controls. General study findings and limits: Leave-one-out accuracy for TRG clustering was reportedly around 90%, training roughly 94%. Reported leave-one-out accuracy of TRD kmer clustering was roughly 90%.

Using around 150 ng of biopsy DNA, TRD was amplified in bulk with BIOMED-2 primers. TCRdb reanalysed the multiplex PCR reads with CATT. Of approximately 1,500 delta-chain clones detected, roughly two thirds appear once; the ten largest clones hold approximately 18%. Germline V gives CDR1 TSWWSYY, CDR2 QGS. CDR3 length equals 23 residues. J gave up 6 bases and V 1 base, and 27 bases lay outside the gene matches. Each case's genomic DNA was extracted from ten roughly 5-µm formalin-fixed paraffin-embedded scrolls. Surplus diagnostic duodenal biopsies, formalin-fixed and paraffin-embedded, were fully anonymised and used.

This TCR was recovered from a human donor with celiac disease. The rearrangement joins TRDV1 to TRDJ2, with 9 bases that match TRDD2. The sequencing input was a duodenal biopsy. In nucleotides, the CDR3 is TGTGCTCTTGGGGAACCCCTTCCTACGTTGGCTGGGGGTATGAGCCTATGGCCAGCACAACTCTTCTTT. This translates into CALGEPLPTLAGGMSLWPAQLFF.